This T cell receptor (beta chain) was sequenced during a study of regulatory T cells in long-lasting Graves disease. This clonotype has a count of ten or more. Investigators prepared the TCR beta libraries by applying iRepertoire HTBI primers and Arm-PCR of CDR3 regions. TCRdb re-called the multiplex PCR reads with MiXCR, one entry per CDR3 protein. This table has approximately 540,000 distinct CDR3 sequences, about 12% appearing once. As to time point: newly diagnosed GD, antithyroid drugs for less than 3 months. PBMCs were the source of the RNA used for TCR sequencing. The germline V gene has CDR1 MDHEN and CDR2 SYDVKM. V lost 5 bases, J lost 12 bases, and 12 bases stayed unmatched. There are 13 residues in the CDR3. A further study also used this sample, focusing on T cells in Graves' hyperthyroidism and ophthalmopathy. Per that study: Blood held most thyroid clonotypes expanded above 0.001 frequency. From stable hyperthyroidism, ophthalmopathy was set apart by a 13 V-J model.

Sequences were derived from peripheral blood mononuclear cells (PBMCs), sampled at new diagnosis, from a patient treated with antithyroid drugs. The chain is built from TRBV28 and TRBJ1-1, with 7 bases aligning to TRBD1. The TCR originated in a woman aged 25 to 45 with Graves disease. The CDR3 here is CASSRDSGSFSFF. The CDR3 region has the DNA TGTGCCAGCAGTCGGGACAGCGGCTCATTTTCTTTCTTT.